The 8 T cell receptor beta chains below come from one sample, sequenced in a study of T-cell memory formation after mild COVID-19 (dated by TCRdb to about 2021). The receptor library was made with 5' RACE. Sequencing was carried out with an Illumina NovaSeq 6000. TCRdb ran its own pipeline on the public reads, namely fastp trimming at Q25 and MiXCR clone calling, and kept in-frame beta chains. Under each unique CDR3 protein, matching rows form one entry showing the most common genes and DNA. The sample table records more than 120,000 distinct CDR3 sequences; about 5.5% of these occur just once. The top ten clonotypes cover around 2% of the sample. The source material was PBMCs or a T cell subset sorted from them (not recorded which). These receptors all stem from an adult woman who had mild COVID-19 (a few samples of this study predate the infection). The sample titles of this study are shuffled in the database, so cell type and time point are left out; the donor was told from shared clones.

This clonotype has a handful of counts. The J gene is TRBJ1-5, the V gene TRBV30, with unresolved D. The CDR3 covers 13 residues. In germline, CDR1 is GTSNPN, CDR2 SVGIG (reference sequence). V shed 0 bases and J shed 4 bases, with 7 bases lying between them. CDR3 loop: CAWSVTQNQPQHF. The CDR3 nucleotides read TGTGCCTGGAGTGTAACGCAGAATCAGCCCCAGCATTTT. The full variable domain, its missing parts supplied by reference TRBV30 and TRBJ1-5, is SQTIHQWPATLVQPVGSPLSLECTVEGTSNPNLYWYRQAAGRGLQLLFYSVGIGQISSEVPQNLSASRPQDRQFILSSKKLLLSDSGFYLCAWSVTQNQPQHFGDGTRLSIL.

This clonotype was counted ten times or more. The CDR3 bases are TGCGCCAGCAGCGGGGGACCGGCTTCCTACGAGCAGTACTTC. Amino acids: CASSGGPASYEQYF. V and J are TRBV5-1 and TRBJ2-7; the D call may be TRBD1 or TRBD2 (5 bases each). Looked up from germline, CDR1 is SGHRS and CDR2 is YFSETQ. CDR3 size: 14 residues. Deletions cut 4 bases from V and 1 base from J, with 12 bases between.

There are many counts of this clonotype. The gene calls are TRBV5-1 and TRBJ1-2; D perhaps matches TRBD1 (6 bases). Per the germline V gene, CDR1 is SGHRS and CDR2 is YFSETQ. The CDR3 contains 13 residues. With 0 bases removed from V and 8 bases from J, the gap between germline ends came to 11 bases. The CDR3 DNA follows: TGCGCCAGCAGCTTGGAGGGGGGTAGAGGCTACACCTTC. Encoded protein: CASSLEGGRGYTF.

The V gene is TRBV7-7, the J gene TRBJ1-1; 8 bases are shared with TRBD1. Germline V gene sequence: CDR1 SSHAT, CDR2 FNYEAQ (reference sequence). Trimming removed 5 bases from V and 4 bases from J; junction bases left unmatched: 21. The CDR3 has 19 residues. The CDR3 sequence is CASSTTQEGTGNTSTEAFF. DNA of the CDR3: TGTGCCAGCAGCACCACCCAAGAGGGGACAGGTAACACCTCCACTGAAGCTTTCTTT.

V gene TRBV24-1 combines with J gene TRBJ1-1, with 9 bases aligning to TRBD1. CDR3 length: 13 amino acids. Germline assignment: CDR1 KGHDR and CDR2 SFDVKD. V gave up 5 bases and J gave up 5 bases; unmatched junction bases: 2. The CDR3 is CATSVTGGTEAFF. CDR3 coding DNA: TGTGCCACCAGTGTGACAGGGGGGACTGAAGCTTTCTTT.

V gene TRBV4-3 combines with J gene TRBJ2-2; the match to TRBD1 covers 7 bases. After removal of 1 base from V and 2 bases from J, the junction contained 4 bases not matched to a gene. CDR3 length equals 16 residues. Germline V gene data show CDR1 as LGHNA and CDR2 as YSLEER. The chain's CDR3 is CASSQVGTVNTGELFF. The CDR3 DNA sequence: TGCGCCAGCAGCCAAGTTGGGACAGTCAACACCGGGGAGCTGTTTTTT.

The chain recombines TRBV20-1 with TRBJ2-3; no reliable D call. Per germline, CDR1 DFQATT and CDR2 SNEGSKA (reference sequence). This CDR3 is 17 amino acids long. The ends were cut back, 1 base at V and 2 bases at J, with 19 bases in the middle. CDR3 residues: CSARVRPTQTFTDTQYF. The CDR3 DNA follows: TGCAGTGCTAGAGTTAGACCCACCCAAACGTTCACAGATACGCAGTATTTT.

J is TRBJ1-4 and V is TRBV6-1; no reliable D call. This CDR3 region has 14 residues. Germline CDR1 is MNHNS and CDR2 is SASEGT. Trimming removed 2 bases at V and 4 bases at J, with 8 bases between. The CDR3 sequence is CASSERVVNEKLFF. The CDR3, as DNA: TGTGCCAGCAGTGAAAGGGTAGTTAATGAAAAACTGTTTTTT.